These 21 T cell receptor beta chains share one sample of origin, sequenced in a study of cytomegalovirus exposure and HLA in healthy donors. The table came from immunoSEQ multiplex PCR; TCRdb's copy has only in-frame clones and leaves some out. The top ten hold about 3% of the sample, which has around 200,000 clones, about 86% seen once. Source material: PBMCs. These receptors originate from a woman younger than 30 in good health and CMV-seronegative.

The rearrangement joins TRBV2 to TRBJ2-1; 9 bases line up with TRBD2. This CDR3 has 19 residues. Germline lookup yields CDR1 SNHLY and CDR2 FYNNEI. Unmatched junction bases numbered 15, after V lost 6 bases and J lost 0 bases. The CDR3: CASSRLGASGDGSYNEQFF. The CDR3 coding sequence is TGTGCCAGCAGCCGCCTTGGGGCTAGCGGGGACGGCTCCTACAATGAGCAGTTCTTC.

The chain joins TRBV4-1 to TRBJ2-7; TRBD1 agrees at 7 bases. Germline CDR1 MGHRA, CDR2 YSYEKL. J was trimmed by 2 bases and V by 5 bases; bases with no gene match: 9. This CDR3 has 15 amino acids. For the CDR3, the DNA is TGCGCCAGCAGCTATAGTACAGGGGCTCCCTACGAGCAGTACTTC. Protein product: CASSYSTGAPYEQYF.

The chain carries TRBV14 and TRBJ2-1; the match to TRBD2 covers 8 bases. The CDR3 has 18 amino acids. Trimming took 1 base from V and 1 from J; bases not matched to a gene: 9. The germline V gene has CDR1 SGHDN and CDR2 FVKESK. CDR3 nucleotides: TGTGCCAGCAGCCAAGGGTTCGGGAGGGCCTTATCCTACAATGAGCAGTTCTTC. Amino acids: CASSQGFGRALSYNEQFF.

The V and J genes are TRBV29-1 and TRBJ1-2; D remains ambiguous. The CDR3 consists of 13 residues. V lost 8 bases, J lost 8 bases, and 21 bases lay in between. Germline lookup yields CDR1 SQVTM and CDR2 ANQGSEA. CDR3: CSTITATGGGYTF. CDR3 sequence (DNA): TGCAGCACTATTACTGCGACCGGAGGAGGCTACACCTTC.

V gene TRBV27 combines with J gene TRBJ2-7; no firm D call. This CDR3 is 14 amino acids long. V was shortened by 6 bases and J by 2 bases, with 14 bases between the two germline ends. CDR1 and CDR2 (germline): MNHEY, SMNVEV (reference sequence). In nucleotides, the CDR3 is TGTGCCAGCAGATCCTTGGCGGCGACCTACGAGCAGTACTTC. Its protein is CASRSLAATYEQYF.

This rearrangement joins TRBV6-5 to TRBJ1-2; no reliable D call. The CDR3 is 10 amino acids. The V end lost 10 bases, the J end lost 5 bases, and 8 bases lay between the germline ends. The germline gives CDR1 MNHEY, CDR2 SVGAGI. CDR3 sequence reads: CATYSYGYTF. The CDR3 coding sequence is TGTGCCACCTACTCTTATGGCTACACCTTC.

The chain joins TRBV4-1 to TRBJ2-7; possibly TRBD1 for D (5 bases). The length of the CDR3 is 14 residues. Germline-derived CDR1 and CDR2 are MGHRA and YSYEKL. The V end lost 2 bases, the J end lost 4 bases, and 12 bases lay between the germline ends. As DNA, the CDR3 is TGCGCCAGCAGCCAACAATCAGGGTCGTACGAGCAGTACTTC. This translates into CASSQQSGSYEQYF.

The rearrangement joins TRBV29-1 to TRBJ2-1; 15 bases map to TRBD2. In germline, CDR1 is SQVTM, CDR2 ANQGSEA. J lost 10 bases, V lost 4 bases, and 8 bases had no gene match. The CDR3 runs 15 residues. This CDR3 is CSVGRTSGRAVEQFF. The CDR3 DNA follows: TGCAGCGTTGGCCGGACTAGCGGGAGGGCAGTGGAGCAGTTCTTC.

This rearrangement joins TRBV7-9 to TRBJ2-7; 9 bases fit TRBD2. This CDR3 region has 18 residues. Germline CDR1 is SEHNR and CDR2 is FQNEAQ (reference sequence). Losses at the gene ends were 4 bases for V and 2 bases for J; bases not matched to a gene: 15. The CDR3 spells CASSSRTSVVDPPYEQYF. As DNA, the CDR3 is TGTGCCAGCAGCTCTCGGACTAGCGTTGTCGATCCCCCCTACGAGCAGTACTTC.

The V gene is TRBV19, the J gene TRBJ1-1, with D possibly matching TRBD1 (6 bases). The V end was cut by 3 bases, the J end by 2 bases, with 22 bases between. CDR1 and CDR2 (germline): LNHDA, SQIVND (reference sequence). CDR3 length equals 18 residues. CDR3 in DNA: TGTGCCAGTAGTATGGAGCAGGGGCTTGGTACGGGTAACACTGAAGCTTTCTTT. It is translated as CASSMEQGLGTGNTEAFF.

This clone was seen just once. J is TRBJ2-7 and V is TRBV13, with D possibly being TRBD2 (5 bases). Germline assignment: CDR1 PRHDT and CDR2 FYEKMQ (reference sequence). This CDR3 is built from 15 residues. Deletions cut 2 bases from V and 2 bases from J, with 13 bases between. The CDR3 DNA sequence: TGTGCCAGCAGCTTAAGACGGGAATGGGCCTACGAGCAGTACTTC. Protein product: CASSLRREWAYEQYF.

The chain combines TRBV11-2 with TRBJ2-7; the match to TRBD2 covers 8 bases. The length of the CDR3 is 18 residues. CDR1 and CDR2 (germline): SGHAT, FQNNGV. Trimming at V came to 1 base and at J to 3 bases, leaving 14 bases not matched to a gene. CDR3 region: CASSLGPYPGREGYEQYF. The CDR3 region has the DNA TGTGCCAGCAGCTTAGGACCGTACCCCGGGAGGGAGGGCTACGAGCAGTACTTC.

The chain recombines TRBV9 with TRBJ1-1; 7 bases fit TRBD1. This CDR3 region has 14 residues. J gave up 5 bases and V 3 bases, and 7 bases lay outside the gene matches. Germline CDR1 and CDR2: SGDLS and YYNGEE. In nucleotides, the CDR3 is TGTGCCAGCAGCGCGGGCACAGGGGTAACTGAAGCTTTCTTT. Translated: CASSAGTGVTEAFF.

The chain links TRBV5-1 to TRBJ2-7, with D unclear. The CDR3 contains 15 residues. Germline CDR1 reads SGHRS; CDR2 reads YFSETQ. V was clipped by 7 bases and J by 2 bases, with 19 bases between them. CDR3 region: CASRAESRYPYEQYF. The CDR3 nucleotides read TGCGCCAGCCGCGCGGAATCCCGCTACCCCTACGAGCAGTACTTC.

This chain joins TRBV5-4 and TRBJ2-1, with 7 bases aligning to TRBD1. This CDR3 spans 16 amino acids. Germline V CDR1 and CDR2: SGHNT, YYREEE (reference sequence). Losses at the gene ends were 4 bases for V and 0 bases for J; bases not matched to a gene: 7. The CDR3 DNA sequence: TGTGCCAGCAGCCACGCACAGGGGAGCTCCTACAATGAGCAGTTCTTC. It yields the protein CASSHAQGSSYNEQFF.

This clone showed up just once. The chain combines TRBV2 with TRBJ2-7; TRBD2 matches at 11 bases. The length of the CDR3 is 15 residues. Trimming at V came to 3 bases and at J to 3 bases, leaving 4 bases not matched to a gene. CDR1 is SNHLY, CDR2 FYNNEI, per germline. CDR3 sequence reads: CASSDIAGGRYEQYF. CDR3 DNA sequence: TGTGCCAGCAGTGATATAGCGGGAGGGCGCTACGAGCAGTACTTC.

CDR3 protein: CASTGNEKLFF. The DNA for the CDR3 is TGTGCCAGCACCGGGAATGAAAAACTGTTTTTT. The chain is built from TRBV2 and TRBJ1-4, with D unresolved. CDR3 length: 11 residues. Germline CDR1 and CDR2: SNHLY and FYNNEI. The V gene lost 7 bases and the J gene lost 5 bases, with 5 bases spanning the gap.

The J gene is TRBJ2-1, the V gene TRBV28; 8 positions match TRBD2. The CDR3 length is 16 residues. Germline CDR1 and CDR2: MDHEN and SYDVKM. V shed 8 bases, J shed 6 bases, and the junction held 15 bases outside the gene matches. CDR3 residues: CASERGSGVPSNEQFF. Written as DNA, the CDR3 is TGTGCCAGCGAGCGCGGTAGCGGGGTGCCTTCCAATGAGCAGTTCTTC.

The chain recombines TRBV10-1 with TRBJ2-7; TRBD1 agrees at 10 bases. Germline V gene sequence: CDR1 WNHNN, CDR2 SYGVQD (reference sequence). The J segment lost 2 bases and the V segment lost 2 bases, leaving 0 bases of the junction unmatched. CDR3 length: 14 amino acids. CDR3 protein: CASSEGQGAYEQYF. The CDR3 nucleotides read TGCGCCAGCAGTGAGGGACAGGGGGCCTACGAGCAGTACTTC.

The CDR3 DNA follows: TGTGCCAGCAGTACCTCACCCGGACAGGGGAGCACAGATACGCAGTATTTT. Protein product: CASSTSPGQGSTDTQYF. The J gene is TRBJ2-3, the V gene TRBV2, with 9 bases matching TRBD1. Germline assignment: CDR1 SNHLY and CDR2 FYNNEI. Trimming at V came to 5 bases and at J to 0 bases, leaving 9 bases not matched to a gene. The length of the CDR3 is 17 residues. The full variable domain, rest sourced from reference TRBV2 and TRBJ2-3, is EPEVTQTPSHQVTQMGQEVILRCVPISNHLYFYWYRQILGQKVEFLVSFYNNEISEKSEIFDDQFSVERPDGSNFTLKIRSTKLEDSAMYFCASSTSPGQGSTDTQYFGPGTRLTVL.

This clone has a single count. V is TRBV28 and J is TRBJ1-2; 8 bases map to TRBD1. Per germline, CDR1 MDHEN and CDR2 SYDVKM. With V trimmed by 9 bases and J by 5 bases, 14 bases remained unmatched. The CDR3 loop spans 15 amino acids. This chain's CDR3 is CASVQGAPRRYGYTF. The CDR3 DNA follows: TGTGCCAGTGTCCAGGGGGCTCCAAGGAGGTATGGCTACACCTTC.